The 8 T cell receptor beta chains reported below all come from one sample, sequenced in a study of a mutant IDH1 vaccine in newly diagnosed glioma. This table comes from immunoSEQ multiplex PCR, and its TCRdb copy is limited to in-frame clones, with some not included. The table lists more than 25,000 clones, around 76% of them singletons, with over 6.5% in the top ten. Specified time point: week 35, safety follow-up. Every vaccine dose comprised 300 ug of mutant IDH1 20-mer peptide plus topical imiquimod. Their recognized antigens are unknown. The source was PBMCs, collected from a glioma patient whose treatment included an IDH1 peptide vaccine. These receptors originate from a man over 45 with glioma.

The J gene is TRBJ1-2, the V gene TRBV6-5, with 8 bases fitting TRBD1. The CDR3 loop spans 16 amino acids. Germline V gives CDR1 MNHEY, CDR2 SVGAGI. Unmatched junction bases numbered 5, after V lost 0 bases and J lost 2 bases. The CDR3 sequence is CASSYSKGQANYGYTF. The CDR3, as DNA: TGTGCCAGCAGTTACTCCAAGGGACAGGCGAACTATGGCTACACCTTC.

This clone was detected only a few times. CDR3 in amino acids: CASSSDRGNIQYF. Here the CDR3 DNA reads TGTGCCAGCAGCTCGGACAGGGGGAACATTCAGTACTTC. This rearrangement joins TRBV7-9 to TRBJ2-4; the match to TRBD1 covers 10 bases. This CDR3 has 13 amino acids. Germline V lookup: CDR1 SEHNR, CDR2 FQNEAQ (reference sequence). The V segment lost 4 bases and the J segment 7 bases; nucleotides outside the gene matches: 1.

The table lists this clone with a count of one. The chain recombines TRBV7-9 with TRBJ2-1, with 7 bases identical to TRBD2. Germline V gives CDR1 SEHNR, CDR2 FQNEAQ (reference sequence). Germline trimming cut 5 bases from V and 9 bases from J; bases unmatched to any gene: 16. The CDR3 runs to 16 residues. The CDR3 sequence is CASSQPAGVLVSEQFF. The CDR3 DNA sequence: TGTGCCAGCAGCCAGCCGGCGGGGGTTCTGGTTAGTGAGCAGTTCTTC.

V and J are TRBV11-3 and TRBJ2-5; TRBD1 aligns across 7 bases. This CDR3 is 16 amino acids long. With 4 bases clipped from V and 4 bases from J, the junction kept 12 bases outside the gene matches. Per the germline V gene, CDR1 is SGHNT and CDR2 is YENEEA. In DNA, the CDR3 is TGTGCCAGCAGCTCGACCGGGACAGTCCGTTTAGAGACCCAGTACTTC. Protein: CASSSTGTVRLETQYF.

This chain joins TRBV5-1 and TRBJ2-3; 14 bases line up with TRBD2. V lost 5 bases to trimming and J lost 2 bases; unmatched junction nucleotides: 7. Germline CDR1 SGHRS, CDR2 YFSETQ. The CDR3 has 17 amino acids. The CDR3 protein is CASRGLGLAGVTDTQYF. CDR3 nucleotide sequence: TGCGCCAGCAGGGGACTGGGACTAGCGGGGGTCACAGATACGCAGTATTTT.

The chain carries TRBV5-5 and TRBJ2-7, with unresolved D. Germline V gene lookup returns CDR1 SGHKS and CDR2 YYEKEE (reference sequence). CDR3 size: 11 residues. The germline V and J ends were trimmed by 4 bases and 5 bases, with 7 bases remaining between them. The CDR3 protein is CASSLTHEQYF. CDR3 nucleotides: TGTGCCAGCAGCCTTACTCACGAGCAGTACTTC.

This clone was seen a few times. V and J are TRBV7-9 and TRBJ1-1; TRBD1 is a possible D gene (6 bases). Trimming left V 8 bases short and J 4 bases short, with 17 bases between. Germline CDR1 and CDR2: SEHNR and FQNEAQ (reference sequence). The CDR3 consists of 14 residues. Written as DNA, the CDR3 is TGTGCCAGCGAAGGACCCGAAGGGGGCACTGAAGCTTTCTTT. Protein: CASEGPEGGTEAFF.

The chain employs TRBV7-2 and TRBJ1-3, with D perhaps TRBD1 (5 bases). There are 13 residues in the CDR3. V was shortened by 3 bases and J by 4 bases, with 7 bases between the two germline ends. Germline CDR1 reads SGHTA; CDR2 reads FQGNSA. CDR3 coding DNA: TGTGCCAGCAGCTTGGACACCGGAAACACCATATATTTT. Protein: CASSLDTGNTIYF.